Shown below are 3 T cell receptor beta chains from a single sample sequenced in a study of T cell responses to AZD1222 COVID-19 vaccine. Some clones are missing from TCRdb's copy, which holds only in-frame ones; the method was immunoSEQ multiplex PCR. The sample yields 90,000 to 150,000 clones, about 85% seen once. The source was peripheral blood, collected 28 days after the second AZD1222 dose. The receptors were gathered from an adult who received the AZD1222 COVID-19 vaccine.

The chain is built from TRBV6-5 and TRBJ1-5; 7 bases fit TRBD1. This CDR3 comprises 15 residues. V dropped 5 bases and J dropped 3; count of bases not matched to a gene: 7. CDR1 is MNHEY and CDR2 is SVGAGI in the germline V gene. The CDR3 sequence is CASSLSGTDNQPQHF. The CDR3 region has the DNA TGTGCCAGCAGTCTCTCCGGGACAGACAATCAGCCCCAGCATTTT.

The chain carries TRBV5-1 and TRBJ2-1, with 11 bases lining up with TRBD2. CDR3 length: 14 residues. Germline V CDR1 and CDR2: SGHRS, YFSETQ. After removal of 6 bases from V and 7 bases from J, the junction contained 6 bases not matched to a gene. As DNA, the CDR3 is TGCGCCAGCAACCTCCTAGCGGGGGGAAATGAGCAGTTCTTC. It specifies CASNLLAGGNEQFF.

The rearrangement joins TRBV12-5 to TRBJ2-1; 7 bases are shared with TRBD1. After removal of 9 bases from V and 6 bases from J, the junction contained 8 bases not matched to a gene. This CDR3 comprises 13 residues. Germline CDR1 is LGHNT and CDR2 is FRNRAP. The CDR3 DNA sequence: TGTGCTAGATTACGGACAGGCGTCAATGAGCAGTTCTTC. Translation gives CARLRTGVNEQFF.